This T cell receptor (beta chain) is drawn from a study of regulatory T cells in long-lasting Graves disease. The study's findings and limits: Persistent disease samples used TRBV28, TRBJ1-2 and TRBJ2-5 preferentially.

CDR3 regions were amplified by Arm-PCR using iRepertoire HTBI primers to build TCR beta libraries. Each CDR3 protein gets one entry after TCRdb re-called the multiplex PCR reads with MiXCR. The sample includes about 320,000 distinct CDR3 sequences, 18% of them seen just once. CDR1 and CDR2 (germline): DFQATT, SNEGSKA (reference sequence). The CDR3 runs 16 residues. Trimming cost V 6 bases and J 5 bases; bases outside gene matches: 9. Time point: newly diagnosed GD, antithyroid drugs for less than 3 months. PBMC RNA was the source of the TCR library. Graves' disease diagnosis followed American Thyroid Association guidelines. This clonotype turned up a few times. Antigen unknown.

J is TRBJ2-1 and V is TRBV20-1; 14 nucleotides match TRBD2. The TCR originated in a female donor with Graves disease. Material: peripheral blood mononuclear cells (PBMCs), obtained at new diagnosis, from a patient treated with antithyroid drugs. This CDR3 is CSAHPPGLAGDNEQFF. The CDR3 DNA reads TGCAGTGCACACCCACCGGGACTAGCGGGGGACAATGAGCAGTTCTTC.